The 6 T cell receptor beta chains in this list originate from one sample, sequenced in a study of T-cell memory formation after mild COVID-19. TCRdb ran MiXCR on the 5' RACE reads and lists one entry per CDR3 protein. Here the sample spans 250,000 to 350,000 distinct CDR3 sequences, about 16% being singletons. Sequencing was done on a sample of PBMCs or a T cell subset sorted from them (not recorded which). These receptors were collected from a man younger than 30 who had mild COVID-19 (a few samples of this study predate the infection). Cell type and time point are not known.

The rearrangement links TRBV15 to TRBJ2-4; maybe TRBD2 (6 bases). The CDR3 extends over 14 amino acids. Germline V lookup: CDR1 LNHNV, CDR2 YYDKDF (reference sequence). The germline V and J ends were trimmed by 3 bases and 8 bases, with 14 bases remaining between them. The CDR3 is CATSRRRSGDIQYF. CDR3 bases: TGTGCCACCAGCAGGCGGAGGTCGGGGGACATTCAGTACTTC. Drawing the rest from reference TRBV15 and TRBJ2-4, the complete variable domain is DAMVIQNPRYQVTQFGKPVTLSCSQTLNHNVMYWYQQKSSQAPKLLFHYYDKDFNNEADTPDNFQSRRPNTSFCFLDIRSPGLGDTAMYLCATSRRRSGDIQYFGAGTRLSVL.

The genes are TRBV20-1 and TRBJ1-4, with a tentative D call TRBD1 (5 bases). Trimming removed 4 bases from V and 6 bases from J, with 12 bases in between. The germline gives CDR1 DFQATT, CDR2 SNEGSKA (reference sequence). The CDR3 covers 13 residues. CDR3 DNA sequence: TGCAGTGCTACCCCCGGGGGACATGAAAAACTGTTTTTT. This sequence encodes CSATPGGHEKLFF.

This clonotype has more than one count but fewer than ten. The V gene is TRBV27, the J gene TRBJ2-7; 7 bases match TRBD1. With 3 bases clipped from V and 4 bases from J, the junction kept 6 bases outside the gene matches. Germline V CDR1 and CDR2: MNHEY, SMNVEV (reference sequence). The CDR3 extends over 14 amino acids. DNA for the CDR3: TGTGCCAGCAGTTTCTCCCAGGGGGTTTACGAGCAGTACTTC. This sequence encodes CASSFSQGVYEQYF.

There are a few counts of this clonotype. V gene TRBV5-6 combines with J gene TRBJ2-1; D call uncertain. Deletions cut 0 bases from V and 5 bases from J, with 9 bases between. The germline gives CDR1 SGHDT, CDR2 YYEEEE. There are 14 residues in the CDR3. CDR3 in amino acids: CASSLALRDNEQFF. CDR3 nucleotide sequence: TGTGCCAGCAGCTTGGCCTTGCGAGACAATGAGCAGTTCTTC. Full variable domain (outside the CDR3, taken from reference TRBV5-6 and TRBJ2-1): DAGVTQSPTHLIKTRGQQVTLRCSPKSGHDTVSWYQQALGQGPQFIFQYYEEEERQRGNFPDRFSGHQFPNYSSELNVNALLLGDSALYLCASSLALRDNEQFFGPGTRLTVL.

This clonotype has more than one count but fewer than ten. The J gene is TRBJ2-7, the V gene TRBV7-2, with D possibly being TRBD2 (6 bases). This CDR3 has 13 residues. V lost 7 bases and J lost 7, with 17 bases in between. The germline V gene has CDR1 SGHTA and CDR2 FQGNSA. The CDR3 DNA follows: TGTGCCAGCACCCAGACGGGAGCGAGAGAGCAGTACTTC. Amino acid sequence: CASTQTGAREQYF.

The J gene is TRBJ1-1, the V gene TRBV19, with D possibly being TRBD1 (5 bases). The CDR3 is 13 residues long. Trimming removed 3 bases at V and 4 bases at J, with 9 bases between. Looked up from germline, CDR1 is LNHDA and CDR2 is SQIVND (reference sequence). CDR3 coding DNA: TGTGCCAGTAGTATCGGGGGGGGCACTGAAGCTTTCTTT. It yields the protein CASSIGGGTEAFF. Looking up the rest from reference TRBV19 and TRBJ1-1 gives the full variable domain: DGGITQSPKYLFRKEGQNVTLSCEQNLNHDAMYWYRQDPGQGLRLIYYSQIVNDFQKGDIAEGYSVSREKKESFPLTVTSAQKNPTAFYLCASSIGGGTEAFFGQGTRLTVV.